The 5 T cell receptor beta chains given below trace back to one sample, sequenced in a study of T cell responses to AZD1222 COVID-19 vaccine. TCRdb keeps only in-frame clones here, not all; method: immunoSEQ multiplex PCR. This table holds roughly 120,000 clones, approximately 84% found once. The sequencing here drew on peripheral blood, taken on day 0 of AZD1222 vaccination. These receptors all stem from an adult in good health.

The chain uses TRBV11-3 and TRBJ1-3; D is ambiguous. CDR1 is SGHNT and CDR2 is YENEEA in the germline V gene. Trimming removed 5 bases from V and 0 bases from J, with 11 bases in between. The CDR3 runs 15 residues. DNA of the CDR3: TGTGCCAGCAGCCCCGACACGGCCTCTGGAAACACCATATATTTT. It is translated as CASSPDTASGNTIYF.

The chain uses TRBV5-1 and TRBJ1-3, with 7 nucleotides matching TRBD1. This CDR3 is built from 15 residues. After removal of 9 bases from V and 4 bases from J, the junction contained 13 bases not matched to a gene. CDR1 and CDR2 (germline): SGHRS, YFSETQ. CDR3 bases: TGCGCCACACGCGTGGAGGGGGCGCCGGGAAACACCATATATTTT. It codes for CATRVEGAPGNTIYF.

The chain is built from TRBV19 and TRBJ1-3; D perhaps matches TRBD1 (5 bases). Trimming took off 7 bases at V and 4 bases at J, with 11 bases between the two ends. CDR3 size: 13 residues. Germline V lookup: CDR1 LNHDA, CDR2 SQIVND (reference sequence). CDR3 loop: CASTGPGGNTIYF. Here the CDR3 DNA reads TGTGCCAGTACAGGGCCCGGGGGAAACACCATATATTTT.

The J gene is TRBJ1-3, the V gene TRBV30; 7 positions agree with TRBD1. CDR1 is GTSNPN, CDR2 SVGIG, per germline (reference sequence). The CDR3 has 17 amino acids. With V trimmed by 4 bases and J by 0 bases, 12 bases remained unmatched. DNA of the CDR3: TGTGCCTGGACCTACACCGGGACAGCTATCTCTGGAAACACCATATATTTT. Protein sequence: CAWTYTGTAISGNTIYF.

V gene TRBV29-1 combines with J gene TRBJ1-2; no firm D call. V was clipped by 4 bases and J by 1 base, with 7 bases between them. This CDR3 comprises 12 residues. CDR1 SQVTM and CDR2 ANQGSEA come from the germline V gene. The CDR3 loop reads CSVGEVNYGYTF. The CDR3 DNA follows: TGCAGCGTTGGTGAAGTTAACTATGGCTACACCTTC.